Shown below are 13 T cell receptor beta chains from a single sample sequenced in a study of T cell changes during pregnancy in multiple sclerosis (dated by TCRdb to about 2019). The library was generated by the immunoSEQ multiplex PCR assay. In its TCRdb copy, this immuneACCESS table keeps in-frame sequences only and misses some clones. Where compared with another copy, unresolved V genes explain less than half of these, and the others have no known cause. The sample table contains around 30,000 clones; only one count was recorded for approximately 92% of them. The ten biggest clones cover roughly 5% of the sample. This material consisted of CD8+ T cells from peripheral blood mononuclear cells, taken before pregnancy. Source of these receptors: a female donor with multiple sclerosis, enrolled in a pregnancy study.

The CDR3 DNA sequence: TGTGCCAGCAGTCCCGGGACAGTCTACGAGCAGTACTTC. Translating gives CASSPGTVYEQYF. The chain uses TRBV6-6 and TRBJ2-7; 7 bases are a match to TRBD1. Germline V gene data show CDR1 as MNHNY and CDR2 as SVGAGI (reference sequence). V was pared by 5 bases and J by 3 bases, with 4 bases of the junction left unmatched. The CDR3 has 13 amino acids.

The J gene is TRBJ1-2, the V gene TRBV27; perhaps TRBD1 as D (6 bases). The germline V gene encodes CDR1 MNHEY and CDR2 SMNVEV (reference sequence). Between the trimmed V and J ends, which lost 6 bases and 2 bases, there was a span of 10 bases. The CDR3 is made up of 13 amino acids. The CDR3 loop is CASRTGLNYGYTF. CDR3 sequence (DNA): TGTGCCAGCAGGACAGGCCTAAACTATGGCTACACCTTC.

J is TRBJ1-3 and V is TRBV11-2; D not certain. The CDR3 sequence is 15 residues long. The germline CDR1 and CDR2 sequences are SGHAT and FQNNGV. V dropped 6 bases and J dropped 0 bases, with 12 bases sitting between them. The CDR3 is CASRREGSSGNTIYF. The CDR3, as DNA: TGTGCCAGCAGGAGGGAGGGTTCCTCTGGAAACACCATATATTTT.

CDR3 in DNA: TGTGCCAGTACAGGAATCAACCCCTACGAGCAGTACTTC. This translates into CASTGINPYEQYF. This chain connects TRBV19 to TRBJ2-7, with unresolved D. The germline CDR1 and CDR2 sequences are LNHDA and SQIVND (reference sequence). The CDR3 length is 13 residues. V was cut by 7 bases and J by 2 bases, with 12 bases left in between.

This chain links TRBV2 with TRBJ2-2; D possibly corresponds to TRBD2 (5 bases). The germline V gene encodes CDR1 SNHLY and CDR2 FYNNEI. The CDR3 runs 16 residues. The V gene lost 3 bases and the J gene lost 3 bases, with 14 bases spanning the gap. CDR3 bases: TGTGCCAGCAGTGAGGTCCCCCGGGATCACACCGGGGAGCTGTTTTTT. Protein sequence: CASSEVPRDHTGELFF.

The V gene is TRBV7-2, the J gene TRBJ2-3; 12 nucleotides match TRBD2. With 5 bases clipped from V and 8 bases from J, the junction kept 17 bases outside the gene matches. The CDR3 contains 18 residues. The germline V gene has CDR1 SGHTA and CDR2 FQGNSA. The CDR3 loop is CASSTLGPSGGALGTQYF. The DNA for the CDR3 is TGTGCCAGCAGCACCTTAGGCCCTAGCGGGGGGGCATTAGGTACGCAGTATTTT.

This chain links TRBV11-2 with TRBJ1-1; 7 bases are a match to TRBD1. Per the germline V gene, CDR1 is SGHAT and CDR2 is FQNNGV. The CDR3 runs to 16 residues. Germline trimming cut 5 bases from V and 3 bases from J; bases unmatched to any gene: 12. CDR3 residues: CASSQKVGGGDTEAFF. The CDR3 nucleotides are TGTGCCAGCAGCCAAAAGGTAGGGGGCGGTGACACTGAAGCTTTCTTT.

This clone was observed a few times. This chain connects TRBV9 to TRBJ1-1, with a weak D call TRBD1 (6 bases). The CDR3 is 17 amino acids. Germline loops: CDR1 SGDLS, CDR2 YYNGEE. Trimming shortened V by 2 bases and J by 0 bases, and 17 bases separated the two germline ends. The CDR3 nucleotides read TGTGCCAGCAGCGTTTCTCCCAGTACAGGGATGAACACTGAAGCTTTCTTT. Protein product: CASSVSPSTGMNTEAFF.

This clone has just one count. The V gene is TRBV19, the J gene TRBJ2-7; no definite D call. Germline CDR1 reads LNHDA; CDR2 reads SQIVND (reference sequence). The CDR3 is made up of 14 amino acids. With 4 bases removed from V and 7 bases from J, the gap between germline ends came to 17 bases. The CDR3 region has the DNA TGTGCCAGTAGTACCCTCCAACGGTTTAATGAGCAGTACTTC. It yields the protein CASSTLQRFNEQYF.

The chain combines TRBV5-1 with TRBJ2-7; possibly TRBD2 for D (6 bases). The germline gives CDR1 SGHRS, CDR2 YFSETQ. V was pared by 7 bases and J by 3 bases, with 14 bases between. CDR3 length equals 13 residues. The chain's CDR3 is CASRGTGFYEQYF. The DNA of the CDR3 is TGCGCCAGCCGGGGGACGGGATTCTACGAGCAGTACTTC.

The CDR3 DNA reads as TGTGCCAGTAGTACGACTAGCGGGGGTGCAGATACGCAGTATTTT. It encodes CASSTTSGGADTQYF. J is TRBJ2-3 and V is TRBV19; TRBD2 matches 12 bases. The CDR3 spans 15 residues. V lost 4 bases, J lost 4 bases, and 3 bases stayed unmatched. Germline V gene sequence: CDR1 LNHDA, CDR2 SQIVND (reference sequence). Based on the CDR3 plus reference TRBV19 and TRBJ2-3, the full variable domain is DGGITQSPKYLFRKEGQNVTLSCEQNLNHDAMYWYRQDPGQGLRLIYYSQIVNDFQKGDIAEGYSVSREKKESFPLTVTSAQKNPTAFYLCASSTTSGGADTQYFGPGTRLTVL.

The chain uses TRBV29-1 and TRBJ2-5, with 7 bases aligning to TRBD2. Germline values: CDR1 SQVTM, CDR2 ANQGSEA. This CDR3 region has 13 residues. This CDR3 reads CRAGGLEGETQYF. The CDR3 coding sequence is TGCAGAGCCGGGGGGTTGGAGGGAGAGACCCAGTACTTC.

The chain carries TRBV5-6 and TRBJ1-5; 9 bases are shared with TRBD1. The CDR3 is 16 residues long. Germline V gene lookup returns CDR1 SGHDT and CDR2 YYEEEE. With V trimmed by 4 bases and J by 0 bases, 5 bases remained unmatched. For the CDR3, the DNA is TGTGCCAGCAGCAGAGGGACAGGGTATAGCAATCAGCCCCAGCATTTT. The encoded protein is CASSRGTGYSNQPQHF.